These T cell receptor beta chains were read from a single sample in a study of T-cell memory formation after mild COVID-19. TCRdb processed the 5' RACE reads anew with MiXCR; each CDR3 protein has one entry. The profile covers about 190,000 distinct CDR3 sequences, with around 20% appearing a single time and 2.4% taken by the ten largest. What was sequenced was PBMCs or a T cell subset sorted from them (not recorded which). The receptors come from an adult woman who had mild COVID-19 (a few samples of this study predate the infection). Cell type and time point are not known. The CDR3 runs from the conserved cysteine through the conserved F or W. D genes are given only for firm matches. Not all rows give a size; the values are once, few, many and, for expanded clones, a class.

d_gene: -; abundance: -; j_gene: TRBJ2-2; v_gene: TRBV7-8; CDR3nt: TGTGCCAGCAGCTTAAGACGGCAGCCGAACACCGGGGAGCTGTTTTTT; CDR3aa: CASSLRRQPNTGELFF
d_gene: -; abundance: few; j_gene: TRBJ2-2; v_gene: TRBV12-3/TRBV12-4; CDR3nt: TGTGCCAGCAGTTTTGGGGGACCGGTTGAGCTGTTTTTT; CDR3aa: CASSFGGPVELFF
d_gene: -; abundance: -; j_gene: TRBJ1-3; v_gene: TRBV2; CDR3nt: TGTGCCAGCAGTGGAACAACTGGAAACACCATATATTTT; CDR3aa: CASSGTTGNTIYF
d_gene: -; abundance: many; j_gene: TRBJ1-2; v_gene: TRBV27; CDR3nt: TGTGCCAGCAGTTTAGGGGCAGACTATGGCTACACCTTC; CDR3aa: CASSLGADYGYTF
d_gene: TRBD1; abundance: few; j_gene: TRBJ1-1; v_gene: TRBV5-1; CDR3nt: TGCGCCAGCAGCTTGGAAGGGGACAGGGGTGGTATGAACACTGAAGCTTTCTTT; CDR3aa: CASSLEGDRGGMNTEAFF
d_gene: TRBD1; abundance: few; j_gene: TRBJ1-1; v_gene: TRBV7-9; CDR3nt: TGTGCCAGCAGAGCCACCGGGACAGGGAGGACTGAAGCTTTCTTT; CDR3aa: CASRATGTGRTEAFF
d_gene: TRBD1; abundance: few; j_gene: TRBJ1-2; v_gene: TRBV12-3/TRBV12-4; CDR3nt: TGTGCCAGCAGTTTGTGGGACAGGGATCTAAGTGGCTACACCTTC; CDR3aa: CASSLWDRDLSGYTF
d_gene: -; abundance: -; j_gene: TRBJ1-1; v_gene: TRBV7-3; CDR3nt: TGTGCCAGCAGCTTAAGTCGGGACAACACTGAAGCTTTCTTT; CDR3aa: CASSLSRDNTEAFF
d_gene: -; abundance: few; j_gene: TRBJ1-3; v_gene: TRBV5-1; CDR3nt: TGCGCCAGCAGCTTGGCGACAGACTCTGGAAACACCATATATTTT; CDR3aa: CASSLATDSGNTIYF
d_gene: -; abundance: -; j_gene: TRBJ1-5; v_gene: TRBV12-3/TRBV12-4; CDR3nt: TGTGCCAGCAGTTTGGGCAGTTACAATCAGCCCCAGCATTTT; CDR3aa: CASSLGSYNQPQHF
d_gene: -; abundance: few; j_gene: TRBJ2-3; v_gene: TRBV11-3; CDR3nt: TGTGCCAGCAGCTTAACAGGGAGGGGCACAGATACGCAGTATTTT; CDR3aa: CASSLTGRGTDTQYF
d_gene: TRBD2; abundance: -; j_gene: TRBJ2-1; v_gene: TRBV24-1; CDR3nt: TGTGCCACCAGTGATCCTGGGGGGGGTGAGCAGTTCTTC; CDR3aa: CATSDPGGGEQFF
d_gene: -; abundance: few; j_gene: TRBJ1-1; v_gene: TRBV20-1; CDR3nt: TGCAGTGCTAGACGCAACCTGAACACTGAAGCTTTCTTT; CDR3aa: CSARRNLNTEAFF
d_gene: -; abundance: few; j_gene: TRBJ2-1; v_gene: TRBV6-5; CDR3nt: TGTGCCACCATCTCACTAGTGGTTAATGAGCAGTTCTTC; CDR3aa: CATISLVVNEQFF
d_gene: TRBD2; abundance: -; j_gene: TRBJ2-1; v_gene: TRBV7-9; CDR3nt: TGTGCCGTGCGGGAGCCCCCCAACAATGAGCAGTTCTTC; CDR3aa: CAVREPPNNEQFF
d_gene: TRBD2; abundance: -; j_gene: TRBJ2-5; v_gene: TRBV24-1; CDR3nt: TGTGCCACCAGTGAGCTACCGGGTAGCGGGACGAGTGAGACCCAGTACTTC; CDR3aa: CATSELPGSGTSETQYF
d_gene: TRBD1; abundance: -; j_gene: TRBJ1-1; v_gene: TRBV4-1; CDR3nt: TGCGCCAGCAGCCCCGGACAGGGTGCCTATTACACTGAAGCTTTCTTT; CDR3aa: CASSPGQGAYYTEAFF
d_gene: TRBD1; abundance: few; j_gene: TRBJ2-7; v_gene: TRBV7-2; CDR3nt: TGTGCCAGCAGCTTAAGTTTGGGACAGGGATACGAGCAGTACTTC; CDR3aa: CASSLSLGQGYEQYF
d_gene: -; abundance: -; j_gene: TRBJ2-1; v_gene: TRBV5-1; CDR3nt: TGCGCCAGCAGCGAGCAGGGGAGGGATGAGCAGTTCTTC; CDR3aa: CASSEQGRDEQFF
d_gene: -; abundance: -; j_gene: TRBJ2-7; v_gene: TRBV27; CDR3nt: TGTGCCAGCGGGGAAGGCGGTGAGCAGTACTTC; CDR3aa: CASGEGGEQYF
d_gene: TRBD2; abundance: few; j_gene: TRBJ2-7; v_gene: TRBV4-3; CDR3nt: TGCGCCAGCAGCCAAGATCTAGTACGCGGGAGTAGGGACGAGCAGTACTTC; CDR3aa: CASSQDLVRGSRDEQYF
d_gene: TRBD1; abundance: few; j_gene: TRBJ2-5; v_gene: TRBV7-7; CDR3nt: TGTGCCAGCAGCTCAGCTACCCGGACAGGACAAGAGACCCAGTACTTC; CDR3aa: CASSSATRTGQETQYF
d_gene: TRBD2; abundance: -; j_gene: TRBJ2-5; v_gene: TRBV11-1; CDR3nt: TGTGCCAGCAGCTTAAACCCTGGACTAGCGGCGGAGGAGACCCAGTACTTC; CDR3aa: CASSLNPGLAAEETQYF